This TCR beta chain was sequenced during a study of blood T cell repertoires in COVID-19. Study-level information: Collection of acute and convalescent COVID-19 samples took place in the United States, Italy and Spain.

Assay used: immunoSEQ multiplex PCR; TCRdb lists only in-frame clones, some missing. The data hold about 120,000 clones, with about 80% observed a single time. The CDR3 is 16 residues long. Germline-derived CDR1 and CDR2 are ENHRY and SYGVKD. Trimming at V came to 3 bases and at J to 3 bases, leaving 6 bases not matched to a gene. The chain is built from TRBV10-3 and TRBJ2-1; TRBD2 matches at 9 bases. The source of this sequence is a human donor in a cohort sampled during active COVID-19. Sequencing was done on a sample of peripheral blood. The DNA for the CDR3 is TGTGCCATCAGTGACTCGGGACTAGCAAACTACAATGAGCAGTTCTTC. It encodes CAISDSGLANYNEQFF.